The 29 T cell receptor beta chains in this list originate from one sample, sequenced in a study of T-cell memory formation after mild COVID-19. TCRdb processed the 5' RACE reads anew with MiXCR; each CDR3 protein has one entry. The table shows some 290,000 distinct CDR3 sequences, with 15% to 20% occurring only once. Sequenced: PBMCs or a T cell subset sorted from them (not recorded which). All receptors derive from a man younger than 35 who had mild COVID-19 (a few samples of this study predate the infection). Cell type and time point are not known.

This clonotype turned up a few times. This chain connects TRBV4-3 to TRBJ2-1, with TRBD2 matching 9 bases. This CDR3 contains 17 residues. V trimming: 4 bases; J trimming: 5 bases; junction bases outside the gene matches: 12. CDR1 is LGHNA and CDR2 is YSLEER in the germline V gene. This chain's CDR3 is CASSPGGSLAGNNEQFF. DNA of the CDR3: TGCGCCAGCAGCCCCGGGGGATCTCTAGCGGGAAACAATGAGCAGTTCTTC.

This clonotype has at least ten counts. The chain is built from TRBV6-2 or TRBV6-3 and TRBJ2-7, with 7 bases matching TRBD1. Trimming removed 5 bases from V and 2 bases from J; junction bases left unmatched: 3. Per germline, CDR1 MNHEY and CDR2 SVGEGT. The CDR3 consists of 13 residues. The CDR3 sequence: CASSLTGAYEQYV. In DNA, the CDR3 is TGTGCCAGCAGTCTAACAGGGGCCTACGAGCAGTACGTC.

The V call is TRBV7-9, the J call TRBJ2-3, with 8 positions matching TRBD2. The CDR3 spans 16 residues. Losses at the gene ends were 5 bases for V and 5 bases for J; bases not matched to a gene: 12. Germline CDR1 is SEHNR and CDR2 is FQNEAQ (reference sequence). The CDR3 sequence is CASSHRLAGTRDTQYF. The CDR3 DNA is TGTGCCAGCAGCCATCGTTTAGCGGGGACTCGAGATACGCAGTATTTT.

A few counts support this clonotype. The chain employs TRBV4-2 and TRBJ2-1, with D hard to call. V was pared by 3 bases and J by 7 bases, with 13 bases between. Germline-derived CDR1 and CDR2 are LGHNA and YNFKEQ. This CDR3 comprises 14 residues. The CDR3: CASSQSLEKNEQFF. The CDR3 bases are TGTGCCAGCAGCCAGTCGCTAGAGAAAAATGAGCAGTTCTTC.

The rearrangement links TRBV6-6 to TRBJ1-3, with D maybe TRBD1 (6 bases). Per the germline V gene, CDR1 is MNHNY and CDR2 is SVGAGI (reference sequence). This CDR3 comprises 17 residues. V was trimmed by 0 bases and J by 4 bases, leaving 16 bases between them. CDR3 DNA: TGTGCCAGCAGTTACTCCACTCCGGGGGCGCAGGGAAACACCATATATTTT. This codes for CASSYSTPGAQGNTIYF.

This clonotype has only a few counts. V gene TRBV27 combines with J gene TRBJ2-1; 7 bases align to TRBD2. This CDR3 comprises 12 residues. CDR1 is MNHEY, CDR2 SMNVEV, per germline (reference sequence). V gave up 5 bases and J gave up 10 bases; unmatched junction bases: 5. CDR3 DNA: TGTGCCAGCAGTCGGACCGGGGGGGAGCAGTTCTTC. It is translated as CASSRTGGEQFF.

This clonotype was counted a few times. The chain joins TRBV18 to TRBJ1-2, with D possibly TRBD1 on 6 matching bases. V lost 1 base, J lost 8 bases, and 14 bases lay in between. The CDR3 contains 14 residues. CDR1 is KGHSH and CDR2 is LQKENI in the germline V gene. The CDR3 sequence is CASSPQGGPGGYTF. The CDR3 nucleotides are TGTGCCAGCTCACCACAGGGGGGCCCCGGCGGCTACACCTTC.

Of note for this clonotype: The junction shows a germline mismatch at one end, possibly a read error. The V call is TRBV5-1, the J call TRBJ2-3, with 12 bases aligning to TRBD2. The CDR3 is made up of 18 amino acids. Germline V gives CDR1 SGHRS, CDR2 YFSETQ. The CDR3 is CAISLLGTSGGRTDTQYF. As DNA, the CDR3 is TGCGCCATCAGCTTGTTAGGCACTAGCGGGGGGCGCACAGATACGCAGTATTTT.

This clonotype has a count of ten or more. The V gene is TRBV5-1, the J gene TRBJ1-1; TRBD1 is a possible D gene (5 bases). V lost 3 bases and J 1 base, leaving 10 bases between the germline ends. The V gene's germline CDR1 is SGHRS and CDR2 YFSETQ. The CDR3 is made up of 14 amino acids. CDR3 in amino acids: CASSSGHSNTEAFF. As DNA, the CDR3 is TGCGCCAGCAGCTCTGGACACTCGAACACTGAAGCTTTCTTT.

This clonotype showed up just a few times. This CDR3 is CSADTGLASQTQYF. The CDR3 coding sequence is TGCAGTGCTGATACGGGACTCGCAAGTCAGACCCAGTACTTC. This chain connects TRBV20-1 to TRBJ2-5; D possibly corresponds to TRBD2 (6 bases). Germline V lookup: CDR1 DFQATT, CDR2 SNEGSKA (reference sequence). The V and J ends lost 5 bases and 6 bases respectively, with 19 bases between them. The length of the CDR3 is 14 residues.

This clonotype was observed a few times. This chain's CDR3 is CSARGTGTDTQYF. CDR3 DNA sequence: TGCAGTGCCCGCGGGACAGGGACAGATACGCAGTATTTT. The chain links TRBV20-1 to TRBJ2-3; TRBD1 matches at 9 bases. CDR1 DFQATT and CDR2 SNEGSKA come from the germline V gene (reference sequence). Trimming took 6 bases from V and 3 from J; bases not matched to a gene: 4. The CDR3 has 13 amino acids.

This clonotype has a handful of counts. Mismatch with germline at one junction end may stem from a read error. The chain carries TRBV7-7 and TRBJ2-5, with D maybe TRBD1 (5 bases). The length of the CDR3 is 15 residues. Germline CDR1 SSHAT, CDR2 FNYEAQ (reference sequence). This CDR3 reads CASSPRAGIEETQYF. CDR3 sequence (DNA): TGTGCTAGCAGCCCCCGAGCAGGGATTGAAGAGACCCAGTACTTC.

The rearrangement uses TRBV7-8 and TRBJ2-7; D unresolved. Germline assignment: CDR1 SGHVS and CDR2 FQNEAQ. V lost 1 base, J lost 5 bases, and 12 bases lay in between. The CDR3 is 14 residues long. As DNA, the CDR3 is TGTGCCAGCAGCTTAGTCCTGGGCACGAACGAGCAGTACTTC. Translated, it gives CASSLVLGTNEQYF. The variable domain in full, with the rest retrieved from reference TRBV7-8 and TRBJ2-7, is GAGVSQSPRYKVAKRGQDVALRCDPISGHVSLFWYQQALGQGPEFLTYFQNEAQLDKSGLPSDRFFAERPEGSVSTLKIQRTQQEDSAVYLCASSLVLGTNEQYFGPGTRLTVT.

The table lists this clonotype with many counts. This chain links TRBV4-1 with TRBJ2-6; 8 positions match TRBD2. This CDR3 comprises 17 residues. Germline V CDR1 and CDR2: MGHRA, YSYEKL. V lost 4 bases, J lost 2 bases, and 7 bases stayed unmatched. The CDR3, as DNA: TGCGCCAGCAGCCTGCGGGAGGTTAGCGCTGGGGCCAACGTCCTGACTTTC. It specifies CASSLREVSAGANVLTF.

The CDR3 spells CASSDREVFYEQYV. The CDR3 region has the DNA TGTGCCAGTAGTGACAGGGAAGTCTTCTACGAGCAGTACGTC. The chain carries TRBV19 and TRBJ2-7; 7 positions agree with TRBD1. This CDR3 comprises 14 residues. Trimming at V came to 5 bases and at J to 3 bases, leaving 7 bases not matched to a gene. From germline, CDR1 is LNHDA and CDR2 SQIVND (reference sequence).

This chain links TRBV7-2 with TRBJ1-1; TRBD1 aligns across 8 bases. In germline, CDR1 is SGHTA, CDR2 FQGNSA. This CDR3 has 18 residues. The V gene end was trimmed by 0 bases and the J gene end by 2 bases; junction bases not matched to a gene: 11. The CDR3: CASSLAVFRQGANTEAFF. The CDR3 DNA reads as TGTGCCAGCAGCTTAGCAGTTTTCCGGCAGGGGGCAAACACTGAAGCTTTCTTT. Using reference TRBV7-2 and TRBJ1-1 for the parts outside the CDR3, the full variable domain is GAGVSQSPSNKVTEKGKDVELRCDPISGHTALYWYRQSLGQGLEFLIYFQGNSAPDKSGLPSDRFSAERTGGSVSTLTIQRTQQEDSAVYLCASSLAVFRQGANTEAFFGQGTRLTVV.

This clonotype was found a few times. The CDR3: CASRRATGDLETQYF. CDR3 DNA: TGTGCCAGCAGGCGGGCGACAGGGGATCTAGAGACCCAGTACTTC. This chain links TRBV7-2 with TRBJ2-5, with 8 positions matching TRBD1. The CDR3 has 15 amino acids. Trimming removed 6 bases from V and 4 bases from J; junction bases left unmatched: 10. Germline V gene lookup returns CDR1 SGHTA and CDR2 FQGNSA. Variable domain in full (rest from reference TRBV7-2 and TRBJ2-5): GAGVSQSPSNKVTEKGKDVELRCDPISGHTALYWYRQSLGQGLEFLIYFQGNSAPDKSGLPSDRFSAERTGGSVSTLTIQRTQQEDSAVYLCASRRATGDLETQYFGPGTRLLVL.

The chain is built from TRBV27 and TRBJ2-1, with 8 positions matching TRBD1. The CDR3 is 13 amino acids. The germline V gene has CDR1 MNHEY and CDR2 SMNVEV (reference sequence). V shed 3 bases, J shed 10 bases, and the junction held 5 bases outside the gene matches. CDR3 DNA: TGTGCCAGCAGTTTGACAGGGGAATTAGAGCAGTTCTTC. Encoded protein: CASSLTGELEQFF.

The rearrangement joins TRBV7-2 to TRBJ2-1, with 8 bases that match TRBD2. From germline, CDR1 is SGHTA and CDR2 FQGNSA. Trimming removed 2 bases from V and 4 bases from J; junction bases left unmatched: 4. The CDR3 sequence is 15 residues long. The CDR3 sequence is CASSLSGGGYNEQFF. The CDR3 region has the DNA TGTGCCAGCAGCTTATCGGGCGGGGGGTACAATGAGCAGTTCTTC.

The J gene is TRBJ2-5, the V gene TRBV24-1; D is undetermined. V dropped 1 base and J dropped 2 bases, with 13 bases sitting between them. Germline V gives CDR1 KGHDR, CDR2 SFDVKD. The CDR3 length is 16 residues. The CDR3 sequence is CATSDFIDGIQETQYF. The CDR3 nucleotides read TGTGCCACCAGTGATTTCATAGACGGAATTCAAGAGACCCAGTACTTC.

This chain's CDR3 is CASSFQGATNQPQHF. The CDR3 nucleotides are TGTGCCAGCAGCTTCCAGGGGGCGACCAATCAGCCCCAGCATTTT. V is TRBV5-6 and J is TRBJ1-5; TRBD1 matches at 8 bases. In germline, CDR1 is SGHDT, CDR2 YYEEEE. V lost 2 bases to trimming and J lost 3 bases; unmatched junction nucleotides: 4. The CDR3 runs to 15 residues.

The rearrangement uses TRBV7-6 and TRBJ2-3; D ambiguous. Trimming shortened V by 5 bases and J by 0 bases, and 15 bases separated the two germline ends. The CDR3 consists of 16 residues. The germline V gene has CDR1 SGHVS and CDR2 FNYEAQ. The CDR3 is CASSLDGRQSTDTQYF. The CDR3 nucleotides read TGTGCCAGCAGCCTAGACGGGCGGCAAAGCACAGATACGCAGTATTTT. The full variable domain, rest sourced from reference TRBV7-6 and TRBJ2-3, is GAGVSQSPRYKVTKRGQDVALRCDPISGHVSLYWYRQALGQGPEFLTYFNYEAQQDKSGLPNDRFSAERPEGSISTLTIQRTEQRDSAMYRCASSLDGRQSTDTQYFGPGTRLTVL.

This clonotype occurred many times. The V and J genes are TRBV12-3 or TRBV12-4 and TRBJ2-3; weak D call: TRBD1 (5 bases). The V end lost 6 bases, the J end lost 2 bases, and 15 bases lay between the germline ends. CDR3 length equals 15 residues. The CDR3 loop reads CASRRVGRDTDTQYF. In DNA, the CDR3 is TGTGCCAGCAGACGAGTCGGCAGGGACACAGATACGCAGTATTTT.

The sample holds a few counts of this clonotype. The V call is TRBV3-2, the J call TRBJ2-7; the DNA was not used to check the table's D call, TRBD1. TRBV3-2 is a listed pseudogene. CDR3 length equals 12 residues. The CDR3 reads CASTKGVYEQYF. In nucleotides, the CDR3 is TGTGCCAGCACGAAGGGGGTCTACGAGCAGTACTTC.

The chain employs TRBV13 and TRBJ2-3, with TRBD2 identical over 8 bases. V shed 5 bases and J 6 bases; nucleotides not matched to a gene: 13. The V gene's germline CDR1 is PRHDT and CDR2 FYEKMQ (reference sequence). This CDR3 comprises 16 residues. The CDR3 nucleotides are TGTGCCAGCAGCACAACCGGGACTAGGGGTGGGGATACGCAGTATTTT. Its protein is CASSTTGTRGGDTQYF.

The chain carries TRBV11-2 and TRBJ2-7; 10 bases match TRBD1. Germline V gives CDR1 SGHAT, CDR2 FQNNGV. The CDR3 contains 13 residues. J was trimmed by 2 bases and V by 10 bases; bases with no gene match: 5. The CDR3 DNA reads TGTGCCACGGGACAGGGGCCAACCTACGAGCAGTACTTC. It codes for CATGQGPTYEQYF.

This clonotype occurred many times. The gene calls are TRBV6-5 and TRBJ2-4; D might be TRBD2 (5 bases). Trimming shortened V by 0 bases and J by 2 bases, and 11 bases separated the two germline ends. CDR1 MNHEY and CDR2 SVGAGI come from the germline V gene. CDR3 length equals 16 residues. The CDR3 DNA follows: TGTGCCAGCAGTTACTCTGGGGTCGGGACCAAAAACATTCAGTACTTC. It yields the protein CASSYSGVGTKNIQYF.

The V call is TRBV9, the J call TRBJ2-7; the D gene is possibly TRBD1 (6 bases). Trimming stripped 3 bases from V and 0 bases from J, with 13 bases between. Germline V CDR1 and CDR2: SGDLS, YYNGEE. This CDR3 is built from 15 residues. The CDR3 reads CASSEGTWGSYEQYF. DNA of the CDR3: TGTGCCAGCAGCGAGGGGACATGGGGCTCCTACGAGCAGTACTTC.

This chain uses TRBV12-3 or TRBV12-4 with TRBJ2-7, with 11 bases that match TRBD2. This CDR3 is built from 13 residues. The J segment lost 3 bases and the V segment lost 8 bases, leaving 3 bases of the junction unmatched. The CDR3 reads CASGTSGGYEQYF. The CDR3 region has the DNA TGTGCCAGCGGTACTAGCGGGGGCTACGAGCAGTACTTC.